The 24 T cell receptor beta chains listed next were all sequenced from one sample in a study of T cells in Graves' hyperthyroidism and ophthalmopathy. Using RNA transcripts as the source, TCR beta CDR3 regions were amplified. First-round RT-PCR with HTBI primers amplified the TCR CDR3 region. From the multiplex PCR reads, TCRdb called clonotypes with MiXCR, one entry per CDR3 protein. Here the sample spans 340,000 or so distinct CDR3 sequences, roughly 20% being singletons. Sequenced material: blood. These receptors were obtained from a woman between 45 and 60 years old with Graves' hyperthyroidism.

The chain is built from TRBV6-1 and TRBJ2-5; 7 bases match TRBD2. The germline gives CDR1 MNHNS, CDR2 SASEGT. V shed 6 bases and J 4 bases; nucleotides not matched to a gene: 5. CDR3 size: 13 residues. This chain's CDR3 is CASSASGRETQYF. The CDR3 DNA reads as TGTGCCAGCAGCGCTAGCGGAAGAGAGACCCAGTACTTC.

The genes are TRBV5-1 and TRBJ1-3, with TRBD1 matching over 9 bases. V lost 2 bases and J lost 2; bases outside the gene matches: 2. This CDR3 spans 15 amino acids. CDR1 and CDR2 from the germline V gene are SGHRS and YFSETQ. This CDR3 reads CASSLDRGAGNTIYF. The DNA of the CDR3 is TGCGCCAGCAGCTTAGACAGGGGGGCTGGAAACACCATATATTTT.

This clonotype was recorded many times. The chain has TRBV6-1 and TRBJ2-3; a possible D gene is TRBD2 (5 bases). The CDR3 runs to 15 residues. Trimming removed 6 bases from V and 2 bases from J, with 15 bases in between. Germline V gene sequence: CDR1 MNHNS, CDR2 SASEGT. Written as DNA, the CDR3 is TGTGCCAGCAGACTTTGGACGGGATCCACAGATACGCAGTATTTT. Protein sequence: CASRLWTGSTDTQYF.

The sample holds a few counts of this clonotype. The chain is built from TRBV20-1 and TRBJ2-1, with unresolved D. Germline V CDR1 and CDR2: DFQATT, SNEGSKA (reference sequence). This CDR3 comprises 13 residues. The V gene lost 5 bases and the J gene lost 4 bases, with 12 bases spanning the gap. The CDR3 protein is CSASQSAYNEQFF. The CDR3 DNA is TGCAGTGCTTCGCAATCCGCGTACAATGAGCAGTTCTTC.

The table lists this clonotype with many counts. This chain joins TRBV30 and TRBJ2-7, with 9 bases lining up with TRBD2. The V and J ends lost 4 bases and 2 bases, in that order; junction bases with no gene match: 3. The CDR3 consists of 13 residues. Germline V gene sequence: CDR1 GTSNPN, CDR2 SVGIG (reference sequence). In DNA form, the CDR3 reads TGTGCCTGGACGGCTAGCGGGACCTACGAGCAGTACTTC. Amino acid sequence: CAWTASGTYEQYF. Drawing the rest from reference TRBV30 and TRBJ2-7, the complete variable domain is SQTIHQWPATLVQPVGSPLSLECTVEGTSNPNLYWYRQAAGRGLQLLFYSVGIGQISSEVPQNLSASRPQDRQFILSSKKLLLSDSGFYLCAWTASGTYEQYFGPGTRLTVT.

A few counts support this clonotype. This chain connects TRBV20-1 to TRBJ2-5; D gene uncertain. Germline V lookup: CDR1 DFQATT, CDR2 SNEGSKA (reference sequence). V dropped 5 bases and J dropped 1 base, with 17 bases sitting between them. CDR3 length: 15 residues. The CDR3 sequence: CSASRMTGLQETQYF. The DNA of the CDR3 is TGCAGTGCTTCCCGAATGACCGGGCTCCAAGAGACCCAGTACTTC.

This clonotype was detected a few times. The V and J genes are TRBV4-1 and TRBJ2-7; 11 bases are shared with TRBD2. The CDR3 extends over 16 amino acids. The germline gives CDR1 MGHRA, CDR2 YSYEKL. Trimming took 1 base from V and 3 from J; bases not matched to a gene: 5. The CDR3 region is CASSQVSGLAGYEQYF. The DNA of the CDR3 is TGCGCCAGCAGCCAAGTATCAGGACTAGCGGGCTACGAGCAGTACTTC.

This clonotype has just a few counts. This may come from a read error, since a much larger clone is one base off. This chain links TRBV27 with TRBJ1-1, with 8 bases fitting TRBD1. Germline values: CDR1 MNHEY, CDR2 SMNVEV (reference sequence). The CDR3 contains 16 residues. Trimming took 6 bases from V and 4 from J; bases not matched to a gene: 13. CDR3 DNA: TGTGCCAGCAGCCCTACATTCCAGGGGGCGTCCACTGAAGCTTTCTTT. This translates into CASSPTFQGASTEAFF.

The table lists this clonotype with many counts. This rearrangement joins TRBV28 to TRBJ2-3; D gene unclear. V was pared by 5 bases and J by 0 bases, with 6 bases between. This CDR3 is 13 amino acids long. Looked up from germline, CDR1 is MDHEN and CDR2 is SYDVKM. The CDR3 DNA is TGTGCCAGCAGTCCCCACAGCACAGATACGCAGTATTTT. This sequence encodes CASSPHSTDTQYF.

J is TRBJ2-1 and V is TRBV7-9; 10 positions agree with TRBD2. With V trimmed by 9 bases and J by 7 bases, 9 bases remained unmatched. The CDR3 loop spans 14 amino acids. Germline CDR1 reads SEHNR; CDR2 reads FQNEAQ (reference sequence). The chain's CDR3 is CAREETSGHNEQFF. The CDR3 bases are TGTGCCAGGGAAGAGACTAGCGGGCATAATGAGCAGTTCTTC. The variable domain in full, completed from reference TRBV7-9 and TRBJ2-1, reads DTGVSQNPRHKITKRGQNVTFRCDPISEHNRLYWYRQTLGQGPEFLTYFQNEAQLEKSRLLSDRFSAERPKGSFSTLEIQRTEQGDSAMYLCAREETSGHNEQFFGPGTRLTVL.

CDR3 sequence reads: CASSTIAGAGVTDEQFF. Here the CDR3 DNA reads TGTGCCAGTAGTACCATCGCCGGGGCAGGGGTGACCGATGAGCAGTTCTTC. V gene TRBV19 combines with J gene TRBJ2-1; weak D call: TRBD1 (6 bases). Trimming cost V 4 bases and J 8 bases, with 24 bases left between them. Germline V gene sequence: CDR1 LNHDA, CDR2 SQIVND (reference sequence). The CDR3 consists of 17 residues. Combining the CDR3 with reference TRBV19 and TRBJ2-1 gives the whole variable domain DGGITQSPKYLFRKEGQNVTLSCEQNLNHDAMYWYRQDPGQGLRLIYYSQIVNDFQKGDIAEGYSVSREKKESFPLTVTSAQKNPTAFYLCASSTIAGAGVTDEQFFGPGTRLTVL.

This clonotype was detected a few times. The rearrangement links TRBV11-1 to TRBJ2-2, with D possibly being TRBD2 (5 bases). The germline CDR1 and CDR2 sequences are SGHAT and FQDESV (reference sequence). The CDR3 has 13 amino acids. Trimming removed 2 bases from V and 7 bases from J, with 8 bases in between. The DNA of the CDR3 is TGTGCCAGCAGCTTACGGACTTTCGGGGAGCTGTTTTTT. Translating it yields CASSLRTFGELFF. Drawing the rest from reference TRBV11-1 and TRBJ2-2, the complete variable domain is EAEVAQSPRYKITEKSQAVAFWCDPISGHATLYWYRQILGQGPELLVQFQDESVVDDSQLPKDRFSAERLKGVDSTLKIQPAELGDSAMYLCASSLRTFGELFFGEGSRLTVL.

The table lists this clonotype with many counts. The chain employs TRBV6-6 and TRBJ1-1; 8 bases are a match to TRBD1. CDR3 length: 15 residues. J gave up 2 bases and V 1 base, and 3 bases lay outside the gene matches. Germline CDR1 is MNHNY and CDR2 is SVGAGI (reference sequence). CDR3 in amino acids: CASSYFGTGNTEAFF. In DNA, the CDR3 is TGTGCCAGCAGTTACTTTGGGACAGGTAACACTGAAGCTTTCTTT.

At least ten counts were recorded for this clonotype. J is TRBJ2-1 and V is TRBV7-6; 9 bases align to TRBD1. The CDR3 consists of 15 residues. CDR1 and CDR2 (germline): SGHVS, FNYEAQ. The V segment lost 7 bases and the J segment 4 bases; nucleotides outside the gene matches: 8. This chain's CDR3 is CASNLGDRVYNEQFF. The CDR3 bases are TGTGCCAGCAACTTGGGGGACAGGGTTTACAATGAGCAGTTCTTC.

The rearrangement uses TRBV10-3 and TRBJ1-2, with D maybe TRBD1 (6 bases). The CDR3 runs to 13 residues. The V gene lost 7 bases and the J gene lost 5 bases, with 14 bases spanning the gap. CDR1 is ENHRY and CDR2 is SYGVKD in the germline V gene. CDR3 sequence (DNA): TGTGCCATCACCGTGGACAGAGAATATGGCTACACCTTC. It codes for CAITVDREYGYTF.

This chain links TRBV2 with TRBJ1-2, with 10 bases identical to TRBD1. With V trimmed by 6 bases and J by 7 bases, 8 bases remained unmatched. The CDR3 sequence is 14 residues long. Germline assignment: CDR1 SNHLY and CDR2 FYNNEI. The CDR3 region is CASSPGQGFPGYTF. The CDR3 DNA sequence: TGTGCCAGCAGCCCGGGACAGGGGTTCCCTGGCTACACCTTC.

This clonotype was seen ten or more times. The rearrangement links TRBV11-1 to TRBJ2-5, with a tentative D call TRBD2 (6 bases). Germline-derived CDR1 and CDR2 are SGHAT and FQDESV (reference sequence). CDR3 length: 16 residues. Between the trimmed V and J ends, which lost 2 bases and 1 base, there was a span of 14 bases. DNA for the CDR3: TGTGCCAGCAGCTTAACGGGGGAGCCGACCCAAGAGACCCAGTACTTC. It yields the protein CASSLTGEPTQETQYF.

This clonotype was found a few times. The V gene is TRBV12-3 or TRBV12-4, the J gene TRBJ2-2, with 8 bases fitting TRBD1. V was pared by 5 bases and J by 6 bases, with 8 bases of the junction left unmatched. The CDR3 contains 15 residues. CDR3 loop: CASSPAGGAAGELFF. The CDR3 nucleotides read TGTGCCAGCAGTCCAGCAGGGGGCGCCGCCGGGGAGCTGTTTTTT.

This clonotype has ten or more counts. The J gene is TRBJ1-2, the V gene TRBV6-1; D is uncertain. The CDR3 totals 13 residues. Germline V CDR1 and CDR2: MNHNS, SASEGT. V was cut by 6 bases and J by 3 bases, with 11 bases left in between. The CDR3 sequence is CASRVQPHYGYTF. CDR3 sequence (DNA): TGTGCCAGCAGGGTACAGCCGCACTATGGCTACACCTTC.

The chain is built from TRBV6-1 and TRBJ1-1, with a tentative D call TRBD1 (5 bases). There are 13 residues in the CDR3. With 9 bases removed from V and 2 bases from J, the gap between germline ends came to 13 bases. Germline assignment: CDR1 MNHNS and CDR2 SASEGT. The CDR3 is CASHTGVNTEAFF. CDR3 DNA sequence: TGTGCCAGTCATACAGGAGTAAACACTGAAGCTTTCTTT.

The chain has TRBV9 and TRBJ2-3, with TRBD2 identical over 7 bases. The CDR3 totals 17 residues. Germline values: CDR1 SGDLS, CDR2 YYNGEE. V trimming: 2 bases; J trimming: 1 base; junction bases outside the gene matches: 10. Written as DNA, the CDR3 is TGTGCCAGCAGCGTCGGGATTGGGGGGGGGGGCACAGATACGCAGTATTTT. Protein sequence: CASSVGIGGGGTDTQYF.

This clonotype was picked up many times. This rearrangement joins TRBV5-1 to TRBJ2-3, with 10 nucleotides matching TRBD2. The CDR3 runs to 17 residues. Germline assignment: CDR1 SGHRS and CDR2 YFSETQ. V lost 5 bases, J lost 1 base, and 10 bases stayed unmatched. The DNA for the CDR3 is TGCGCCAGCAGAATACTTACCGGGACTAGCGGCACAGATACGCAGTATTTT. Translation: CASRILTGTSGTDTQYF.

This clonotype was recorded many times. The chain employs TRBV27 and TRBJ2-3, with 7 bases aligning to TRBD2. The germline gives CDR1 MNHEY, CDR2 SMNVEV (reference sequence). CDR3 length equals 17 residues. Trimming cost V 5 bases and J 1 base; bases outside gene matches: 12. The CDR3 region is CASSAPRGVRGTDTQYF. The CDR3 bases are TGTGCCAGCAGTGCCCCCCGGGGGGTTAGGGGCACAGATACGCAGTATTTT.

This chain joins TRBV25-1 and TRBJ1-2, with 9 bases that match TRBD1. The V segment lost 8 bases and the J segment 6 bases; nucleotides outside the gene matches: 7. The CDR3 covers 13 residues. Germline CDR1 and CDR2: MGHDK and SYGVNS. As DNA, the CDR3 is TGTGCCAGCCCGCTAAGGACAGGGGATGGCTACACCTTC. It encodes CASPLRTGDGYTF.